This T cell receptor (beta chain) was documented in a study of blood T cell repertoires in COVID-19. The overall study: Researchers got acute and convalescent COVID-19 samples from the United States, Italy and Spain.

Germline assignment: CDR1 GTSNPN and CDR2 SVGIG (reference sequence). The CDR3 extends over 13 amino acids. V was shortened by 3 bases and J by 1 base, with 9 bases between the two germline ends. The cohort comprised adults aged about 18 to 90 years residing in under 30 US areas. Repertoires were generated with immunoSEQ multiplex PCR, while TCRdb's copy carries only in-frame clones and drops some. The sample holds about 400,000 clones, 89% seen once. The sequencing input was PBMCs or T cells enriched from blood (not recorded which). The receptor comes from a woman in her twenties or thirties who had recovered from COVID-19. The chain recombines TRBV30 with TRBJ1-1, with a possible D match to TRBD1 (5 bases). The CDR3 DNA is TGTGCCTGGAGACCCAGGGAGAACACTGAAGCTTTCTTT. The encoded protein is CAWRPRENTEAFF.